This TCR beta chain came from a study of vaccination effects on CD4 cells after COVID-19. The study's findings and limits: Late after vaccination, infection- and vaccine-induced clones showed marked clonal contraction.

V was shortened by 4 bases and J by 1 base, with 17 bases between the two germline ends. The CDR3 extends over 16 amino acids. The V gene's germline CDR1 is SGDLS and CDR2 YYNGEE. Before any sequencing was done, the ViraFEST assay used viral peptide pools to expand antigen-specific CD4+ T cells. Once cultured for 10 days, the cells underwent separation to obtain CD4+ T cells. Each participant was given two doses of one vaccine (BNT162b2 or mRNA-1273). Testing of the vaccine recipients showed negative nucleocapsid antibodies and no prior SARS-CoV-2 infection. Wells containing a few million PBMC each were cultured with around 9.1 IU/ml IL-2 and 8 to 10 ug/ml peptides. Half-medium replacement with IL-2 medium occurred on days 3 and 7. As to this clone: Its antigen remains unidentified.

Some clones are missing from TCRdb's copy, which holds only in-frame ones; the method was immunoSEQ multiplex PCR. The sample lists tens of thousands of clones; over 55% were seen once. Sequenced here: CD4+ T cells from PBMCs cultured with SARS-CoV-2 spike peptides, sampled after COVID-19 vaccination. The source is a human donor who received a COVID-19 vaccine. V and J are TRBV9 and TRBJ1-1, with D hard to call. This CDR3 reads CASSQGLRAPNTEAFF. The CDR3 DNA reads as TGTGCCAGCAGCCAAGGGCTGAGGGCCCCGAACACTGAAGCTTTCTTT.